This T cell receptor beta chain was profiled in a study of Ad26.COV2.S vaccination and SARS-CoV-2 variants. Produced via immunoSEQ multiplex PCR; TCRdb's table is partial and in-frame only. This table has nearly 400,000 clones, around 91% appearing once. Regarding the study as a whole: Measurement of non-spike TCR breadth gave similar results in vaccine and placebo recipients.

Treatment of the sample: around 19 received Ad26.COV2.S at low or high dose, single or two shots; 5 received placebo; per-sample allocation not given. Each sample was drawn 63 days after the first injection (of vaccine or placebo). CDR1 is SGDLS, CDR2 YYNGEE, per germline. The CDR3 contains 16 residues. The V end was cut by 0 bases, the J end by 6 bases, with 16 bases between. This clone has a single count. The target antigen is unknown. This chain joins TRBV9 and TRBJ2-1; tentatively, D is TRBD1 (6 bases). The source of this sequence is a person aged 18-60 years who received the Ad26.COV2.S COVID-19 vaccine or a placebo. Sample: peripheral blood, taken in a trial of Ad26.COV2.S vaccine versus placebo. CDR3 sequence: CASSVAPRGGFNEQFF. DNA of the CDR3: TGTGCCAGCAGCGTAGCTCCCAGGGGTGGGTTCAATGAGCAGTTCTTC.